This T cell receptor (beta chain) was recorded in a study of control samples from healthy donors and cancer patients. In germline, CDR1 is DFQATT, CDR2 SNEGSKA (reference sequence). CDR3 length: 10 residues. V was clipped by 4 bases and J by 7 bases, with 6 bases between them. TCRdb's table, derived via immunoSEQ multiplex PCR, lists solely in-frame clones and lacks some. The table has some 130,000 clones, about 95% seen once. Sequenced: blood. The receptor was isolated from a man aged 25 to 40 in good health. V is TRBV20-1 and J is TRBJ2-3; the D is unclear. DNA of the CDR3: TGCAGTGCTAATGGATATACGCAGTATTTT. It specifies CSANGYTQYF.